The TCR beta chain under discussion was sequenced for a study of OX40 agonist ivuxolimab in advanced cancers. Study-level background: Administration of intravenous ivuxolimab to patients occurred every 2 weeks at 0.01 to 10 mg/kg. Regarding the study as a whole: The 0.1-3.0 mg/kg partial responders had among the lowest clonal expansion. By week 6 at 0.1 to 3.0 mg/kg, blood CD4+ and CD8+ T cells had expanded clonally. Compared with CD4+, CD8+ T cells on average had more expanded clones.

This CDR3 is built from 13 residues. Germline V gives CDR1 GTSNPN, CDR2 SVGIG (reference sequence). V lost 2 bases and J 4 bases, leaving 11 bases between the germline ends. Profiling relied on immunoSEQ multiplex PCR, and the TCRdb table lists in-frame clones only, not all of them. The table lists more than 70,000 clones, 92% of them singletons, with 2.5% to 3.5% in the top ten. This clone was detected only a few times. The antigen is undetermined. This specimen consisted of CD4+ or CD8+ T cells sorted from blood, obtained in a trial of the OX40 agonist ivuxolimab. V gene TRBV30 combines with J gene TRBJ1-2; D ambiguous. The sequence derives from an adult with an advanced solid tumor such as melanoma, head and neck, liver or kidney cancer. The CDR3 loop is CAWSQTLSYGYTF. The CDR3 DNA sequence: TGTGCCTGGAGTCAGACACTGAGCTATGGCTACACCTTC.